The 13 T cell receptor beta chains reported below all come from one sample, sequenced in a study of cytomegalovirus exposure and HLA in healthy donors. PCR was performed using 60 Vbeta and 13 Jbeta primers. TCRdb's table, derived via immunoSEQ multiplex PCR, lists solely in-frame clones and lacks some. Counted here are 80,000 to 130,000 clones, roughly 75% occurring once; the ten biggest clones make up roughly 13%. Sequenced material: PBMCs. These receptors were collected from a male donor in good health and CMV-seropositive.

The chain is built from TRBV9 and TRBJ2-6; 9 nucleotides agree with TRBD1. This CDR3 spans 19 amino acids. CDR1 and CDR2 (germline): SGDLS, YYNGEE. V shed 4 bases and J 0 bases; nucleotides not matched to a gene: 11. The CDR3 sequence is CASSSPGTGRISGANVLTF. The CDR3 bases are TGTGCCAGCAGCTCACCTGGGACAGGGCGAATCTCTGGGGCCAACGTCCTGACTTTC.

This clone came up a few times. J is TRBJ2-1 and V is TRBV5-4; the match to TRBD2 covers 11 bases. This CDR3 spans 17 amino acids. Trimming removed 2 bases from V and 4 bases from J; junction bases left unmatched: 8. CDR1 and CDR2 (germline): SGHNT, YYREEE (reference sequence). The CDR3, as DNA: TGTGCCAGCAGCTTCTTTAGCGGGGGGGCGTTATACAATGAGCAGTTCTTC. Translating gives CASSFFSGGALYNEQFF.

This clone came up once. The J gene is TRBJ1-5, the V gene TRBV19; TRBD1 agrees at 8 bases. There are 15 residues in the CDR3. Per germline, CDR1 LNHDA and CDR2 SQIVND (reference sequence). The V and J ends lost 0 bases and 5 bases, in that order; junction bases with no gene match: 3. Here the CDR3 DNA reads TGTGCCAGTAGTATAGATCAGGGGGCGTATCAGCCCCAGCATTTT. It translates to CASSIDQGAYQPQHF.

This clone was detected only once. The genes are TRBV6-1 and TRBJ1-5, with a possible D match to TRBD1 (5 bases). The CDR3 contains 15 residues. The V gene's germline CDR1 is MNHNS and CDR2 SASEGT. Trimming shortened V by 5 bases and J by 0 bases, and 11 bases separated the two germline ends. CDR3 bases: TGTGCCAGCAGTCCGACAGTCGATAGCAATCAGCCCCAGCATTTT. It encodes CASSPTVDSNQPQHF.

The V call is TRBV6-6, the J call TRBJ2-1; TRBD1 aligns across 9 bases. The V gene's germline CDR1 is MNHNY and CDR2 SVGAGI (reference sequence). V lost 6 bases and J lost 5; bases outside the gene matches: 5. The CDR3 contains 14 residues. This CDR3 is CASSPGTGNNEQFF. The CDR3 DNA reads TGTGCCAGCAGCCCCGGGACAGGGAACAATGAGCAGTTCTTC.

This clone was picked up a small number of times. The chain employs TRBV28 and TRBJ1-1; no definite D call. The CDR3 is 13 amino acids. Germline CDR1 MDHEN, CDR2 SYDVKM. V dropped 5 bases and J dropped 5 bases, with 12 bases sitting between them. CDR3 sequence: CASSVRVLTEAFF. The CDR3 region has the DNA TGTGCCAGCAGTGTCCGGGTCTTGACTGAAGCTTTCTTT. Supplemented by reference TRBV28 and TRBJ1-1, the full variable domain reads DVKVTQSSRYLVKRTGEKVFLECVQDMDHENMFWYRQDPGLGLRLIYFSYDVKMKEKGDIPEGYSVSREKKERFSLILESASTNQTSMYLCASSVRVLTEAFFGQGTRLTVV.

J is TRBJ2-3 and V is TRBV11-2; 7 nucleotides align to TRBD1. The CDR3 covers 14 residues. Trimming took 4 bases from V and 2 from J; bases not matched to a gene: 3. CDR1 SGHAT and CDR2 FQNNGV come from the germline V gene. The CDR3 here is CASSSGTDTDTQYF. CDR3 coding DNA: TGTGCCAGCAGCTCCGGGACAGACACAGATACGCAGTATTTT.

This chain links TRBV15 with TRBJ2-3; TRBD1 might be the D (5 bases). From germline, CDR1 is LNHNV and CDR2 YYDKDF (reference sequence). The CDR3 is made up of 15 amino acids. The ends were cut back, 1 base at V and 4 bases at J, with 12 bases in the middle. CDR3 nucleotides: TGTGCCACCAGCAGAGGAGGTGAAGGGGCAGATACGCAGTATTTT. Translating it yields CATSRGGEGADTQYF.

Written as DNA, the CDR3 is TGTGCCAGCAGCTTACGGGAGCAAGAGACCCAGTACTTC. Its protein is CASSLREQETQYF. The V and J genes are TRBV7-8 and TRBJ2-5, with a weak D call TRBD2 (6 bases). CDR3 length equals 13 residues. Germline V gene data show CDR1 as SGHVS and CDR2 as FQNEAQ. Trimming left V 2 bases short and J 2 bases short, with 6 bases between.

The chain combines TRBV5-6 with TRBJ2-3; TRBD1 might be the D (7 bases). Trimming took 9 bases from V and 2 from J, leaving 19 bases between them. The CDR3 length is 15 residues. CDR1 SGHDT and CDR2 YYEEEE come from the germline V gene. The CDR3 DNA reads as TGTGCCACCCAATCCAGGGGGGAGAACACAGATACGCAGTATTTT. Encoded protein: CATQSRGENTDTQYF. Supplemented by reference TRBV5-6 and TRBJ2-3, the full variable domain reads DAGVTQSPTHLIKTRGQQVTLRCSPKSGHDTVSWYQQALGQGPQFIFQYYEEEERQRGNFPDRFSGHQFPNYSSELNVNALLLGDSALYLCATQSRGENTDTQYFGPGTRLTVL.

V gene TRBV21-1 combines with J gene TRBJ2-3; the DNA was not used to check the table's D call, TRBD2. TRBV21-1 is a pseudogene segment. CDR3 size: 17 residues. The CDR3 reads CASSKGMGGRRTDTQYF. CDR3 coding DNA: TGTGCCAGCAGCAAAGGAATGGGGGGGCGGCGCACAGATACGCAGTATTTT.

This chain joins TRBV28 and TRBJ1-5; TRBD1 matches 7 bases. CDR3 length equals 15 residues. Trimming cost V 9 bases and J 2 bases; bases outside gene matches: 10. Germline CDR1 and CDR2: MDHEN and SYDVKM. The CDR3 protein is CASSERGLGNQPQHF. CDR3 bases: TGTGCCAGTTCTGAGAGGGGGCTCGGCAATCAGCCCCAGCATTTT.

The rearrangement uses TRBV5-1 and TRBJ2-5; no clear D gene. The CDR3 has 13 residues. The ends were cut back, 1 base at V and 2 bases at J, with 6 bases in the middle. Germline V gene sequence: CDR1 SGHRS, CDR2 YFSETQ. CDR3 coding DNA: TGCGCCAGCAGCTTGCGTCAGCAAGAGACCCAGTACTTC. This codes for CASSLRQQETQYF.